This T cell receptor beta chain was sequenced for a study of cytomegalovirus exposure and HLA in healthy donors. This CDR3 has 14 amino acids. With 8 bases clipped from V and 6 bases from J, the junction kept 12 bases outside the gene matches. The germline CDR1 and CDR2 sequences are LGHNA and YSLEER. Primers: 60 Vbeta forward and 13 Jbeta reverse. Measured with immunoSEQ multiplex PCR; TCRdb has only the in-frame clones, and not every one. This sample has more than 85,000 clones; roughly four fifths occur once, and the top ten carry 11% to 15%. The sequencing input was PBMCs. This receptor was identified in a male donor in good health and CMV-seropositive. This chain connects TRBV4-3 to TRBJ1-2; 7 bases map to TRBD1. CDR3 in amino acids: CASSGTVGFNGYTF. DNA of the CDR3: TGCGCCAGCTCTGGGACAGTCGGTTTTAATGGCTACACCTTC.